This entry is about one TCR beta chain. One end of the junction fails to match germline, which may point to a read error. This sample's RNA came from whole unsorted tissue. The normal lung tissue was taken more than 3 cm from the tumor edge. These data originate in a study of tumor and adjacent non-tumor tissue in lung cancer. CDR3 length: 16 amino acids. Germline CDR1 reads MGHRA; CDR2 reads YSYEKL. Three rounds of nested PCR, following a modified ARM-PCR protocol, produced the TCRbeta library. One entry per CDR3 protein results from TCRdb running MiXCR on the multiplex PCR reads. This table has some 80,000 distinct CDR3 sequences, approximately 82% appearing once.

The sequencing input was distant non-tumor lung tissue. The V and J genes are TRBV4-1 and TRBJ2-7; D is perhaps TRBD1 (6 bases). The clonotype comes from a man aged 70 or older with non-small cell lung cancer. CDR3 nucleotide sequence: TGCGCCATCAGCCGGACACAAGCTGGAGAGGGGGACGAGCAGTACTTC. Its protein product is CAISRTQAGEGDEQYF.